The next 21 T cell receptor beta chains were all read from a single sample in a study of regulatory T cells in long-lasting Graves disease (dated by TCRdb to the early 2020s). In the paper's terms, the time point label means: newly diagnosed GD, antithyroid drugs for less than 3 months. For both TCR sequencing and RNA sequencing, RNA was extracted from PBMCs in TRIzol. Preparation of the library involved multiplex PCR. The sequencer was an Illumina HiSeq 4000. TCR beta libraries were built with iRepertoire HTBI primers and Arm-PCR amplification of CDR3 regions. The raw public reads went through TCRdb reprocessing: fastp at Q25, MiXCR clone calling, in-frame beta chains kept. CDR3 protein duplicates are merged, each entry listing the most common genes and DNA. The sample table contains approximately 490,000 distinct CDR3 sequences; only one count was recorded for around 16% of them. The ten most abundant clones make up 12% of the sample.

These data were also reused for a study on T cells in Graves' hyperthyroidism and ophthalmopathy.

The specimen was peripheral blood mononuclear cells (PBMCs), collected at new diagnosis, from a patient treated with antithyroid drugs. These receptors originate from a man between 35 and 55 years old with Graves disease. Donor details come from another sample of the same person, matched by shared clones.

The sample holds many counts of this clonotype. The V gene is TRBV12-3 or TRBV12-4, the J gene TRBJ1-6; tentative D call: TRBD1 (6 bases). The CDR3 spans 16 residues. V shed 6 bases and J shed 7 bases, with 19 bases lying between them. The CDR3 coding sequence is TGTGCCAGCAGATTGACAGGAGGCCGCAGAAATTCACCCCTCCACTTT. It specifies CASRLTGGRRNSPLHF.

This chain uses TRBV10-2 with TRBJ1-5; D not certain. The CDR3 loop spans 13 amino acids. The germline V gene encodes CDR1 WSHSY and CDR2 SAAADI. V lost 2 bases and J lost 4, with 6 bases in between. CDR3: CASSEEENQPQHF. CDR3 sequence (DNA): TGCGCCAGCAGTGAGGAGGAGAATCAGCCCCAGCATTTT.

This clonotype was found many times. The chain recombines TRBV28 with TRBJ2-1; 11 positions agree with TRBD2. This CDR3 region has 15 residues. V shed 6 bases, J shed 8 bases, and the junction held 9 bases outside the gene matches. Per germline, CDR1 MDHEN and CDR2 SYDVKM. The CDR3 region is CASRSPSGRTDEQFF. The CDR3 coding sequence is TGTGCCAGCAGATCCCCTAGCGGGAGGACGGATGAGCAGTTCTTC.

This clonotype appeared many times. J is TRBJ1-4 and V is TRBV10-3, with TRBD1 matching over 8 bases. Trimming cost V 6 bases and J 6 bases; bases outside gene matches: 6. Germline values: CDR1 ENHRY, CDR2 SYGVKD. This CDR3 has 14 residues. The CDR3 coding sequence is TGTGCCATCAGAAAAGACAGGGGTGATGAAAAACTGTTTTTT. Translation: CAIRKDRGDEKLFF.

The table lists this clonotype with many counts. The V and J genes are TRBV7-9 and TRBJ1-6, with no clear D. CDR1 and CDR2 (germline): SEHNR, FQNEAQ (reference sequence). The CDR3 has 14 residues. V was trimmed by 5 bases and J by 5 bases, leaving 10 bases between them. CDR3 in DNA: TGTGCCAGCAGCCGGGCGGGAGATAATTCACCCCTCCACTTT. Encoded protein: CASSRAGDNSPLHF.

This clonotype was recorded a few times. The J gene is TRBJ2-7, the V gene TRBV7-9, with 10 bases that match TRBD2. J was trimmed by 5 bases and V by 2 bases; bases with no gene match: 6. The germline V gene has CDR1 SEHNR and CDR2 FQNEAQ (reference sequence). The CDR3 extends over 15 amino acids. In DNA, the CDR3 is TGTGCCAGCAGCTTACAAAGCGGGAGGGCCCACGAGCAGTACTTC. It specifies CASSLQSGRAHEQYF.

This clonotype was picked up many times. The gene calls are TRBV11-2 and TRBJ2-1, with 8 bases aligning to TRBD2. CDR1 and CDR2 (germline): SGHAT, FQNNGV. The V gene end was trimmed by 4 bases and the J gene end by 0 bases; junction bases not matched to a gene: 8. The CDR3 runs to 17 residues. The CDR3 reads CASSSSGSGGSYNEQFF. In nucleotides, the CDR3 is TGTGCCAGCAGCTCGTCAGGGAGCGGGGGCTCCTACAATGAGCAGTTCTTC.

V is TRBV28 and J is TRBJ2-3, with D unresolved. Germline CDR1 is MDHEN and CDR2 is SYDVKM. V dropped 3 bases and J dropped 3 bases, with 10 bases sitting between them. The CDR3 covers 14 residues. CDR3 sequence reads: CASSFGAATDTQYF. In nucleotides, the CDR3 is TGTGCCAGCAGTTTTGGCGCGGCGACAGATACGCAGTATTTT.

As for this clonotype: This may arise from a read error, as a much more abundant clone is one base away. The chain has TRBV27 and TRBJ2-3; unclear D gene. The better agreement between TRBJ2-1 and the DNA end casts doubt on the J call. The CDR3 length is 13 residues. Germline CDR1 and CDR2: MNHEY and SMNVEV (reference sequence). The DNA for the CDR3 is TGTGCCAGCGGCCCCTGGCCCCTGAGGGAGCAGTTCTTC. Translated: CASGPWPLREQFF.

The genes are TRBV19 and TRBJ1-4, with D possibly TRBD1 on 5 matching bases. Germline assignment: CDR1 LNHDA and CDR2 SQIVND (reference sequence). The CDR3 totals 16 residues. V was trimmed by 5 bases and J by 3 bases, leaving 16 bases between them. Here the CDR3 DNA reads TGTGCCAGTAGTCGCGGGGGATGGCAGCCTAATGAAAAACTGTTTTTT. It yields the protein CASSRGGWQPNEKLFF.

This clonotype was counted at least ten times. This chain joins TRBV28 and TRBJ2-7, with 11 positions matching TRBD2. Germline V lookup: CDR1 MDHEN, CDR2 SYDVKM. There are 14 residues in the CDR3. Trimming removed 6 bases from V and 6 bases from J; junction bases left unmatched: 7. The CDR3 DNA sequence: TGTGCCAGCAGGACTAGCGGGAATTCTCTCGAGCAGTACTTC. It is translated as CASRTSGNSLEQYF.

This clonotype was detected many times. This chain connects TRBV20-1 to TRBJ2-1, with unresolved D. CDR1 DFQATT and CDR2 SNEGSKA come from the germline V gene (reference sequence). The CDR3 spans 16 residues. The CDR3 reads CTPAPPVAFPYNEQFF. CDR3 coding DNA: TGCACCCCCGCCCCCCCTGTAGCTTTCCCCTACAATGAGCAGTTCTTC.

This clonotype has at least ten counts. The chain uses TRBV11-2 and TRBJ2-7, with 7 bases identical to TRBD2. CDR1 and CDR2 (germline): SGHAT, FQNNGV. Trimming at V came to 5 bases and at J to 0 bases, leaving 7 bases not matched to a gene. The CDR3 runs 15 residues. The CDR3 DNA reads as TGTGCCAGCAGCACGGCTAGCGGTATCTCCTACGAGCAGTACTTC. This codes for CASSTASGISYEQYF.

This clonotype occurred many times. The rearrangement uses TRBV11-3 and TRBJ2-1, with D unresolved. Germline V gene lookup returns CDR1 SGHNT and CDR2 YENEEA. Trimming took 0 bases from V and 4 from J, leaving 4 bases between them. This CDR3 has 13 residues. This CDR3 is CASSLEGYNEQFF. CDR3 in DNA: TGTGCCAGCAGCTTAGAAGGGTACAATGAGCAGTTCTTC.

This clonotype was observed many times. This chain uses TRBV7-3 with TRBJ2-7; no clear D gene. Germline values: CDR1 SGHTA, CDR2 FQGTGA. Between the trimmed V and J ends, which lost 4 bases and 6 bases, there was a span of 16 bases. The CDR3 extends over 14 amino acids. In nucleotides, the CDR3 is TGTGCCAGCAGCTCCAGTCGGAGCTCCCCCGAGCAGTACTTC. Its protein is CASSSSRSSPEQYF.

The sample holds many counts of this clonotype. The CDR3 loop is CASSSRDRGPSPGPSHEQYF. DNA of the CDR3: TGTGCCAGCAGTTCCCGGGACAGGGGACCTAGCCCGGGGCCGTCTCACGAGCAGTACTTC. V usage is TRBV7-3 and J usage is TRBJ2-7, with 10 bases fitting TRBD1. The CDR3 contains 20 residues. Trimming cost V 6 bases and J 5 bases; bases outside gene matches: 25. The V gene's germline CDR1 is SGHTA and CDR2 FQGTGA.

This clonotype appeared many times. This chain links TRBV5-1 with TRBJ2-3; perhaps TRBD1 as D (6 bases). Trimming took off 3 bases at V and 4 bases at J, with 12 bases between the two ends. CDR3 size: 14 residues. The germline V gene encodes CDR1 SGHRS and CDR2 YFSETQ. CDR3 protein: CASSSPGGADTQYF. The CDR3 nucleotides read TGCGCCAGCAGCTCTCCTGGGGGCGCAGATACGCAGTATTTT. The full variable domain, in which reference TRBV5-1 and TRBJ2-3 provide the parts outside the CDR3, is KAGVTQTPRYLIKTRGQQVTLSCSPISGHRSVSWYQQTPGQGLQFLFEYFSETQRNKGNFPGRFSGRQFSNSRSEMNVSTLELGDSALYLCASSSPGGADTQYFGPGTRLTVL.

Details on this clonotype: A much larger clone sits a single nucleotide away, making a read error possible. This sequence joins TRBV2 and TRBJ2-1, with 7 bases lining up with TRBD2. The V segment lost 4 bases and the J segment 10 bases; nucleotides outside the gene matches: 13. CDR1 is SNHLY, CDR2 FYNNEI, per germline. CDR3 length: 15 residues. DNA of the CDR3: TGTGCCAGCAGTGTATGGGGAGGGTCCGGTGCGGAGCAGTTCTTC. The encoded protein is CASSVWGGSGAEQFF.

This clonotype was seen a few times. The chain combines TRBV27 with TRBJ2-7; 7 positions agree with TRBD2. The CDR3 has 14 amino acids. J gave up 7 bases and V 2 bases, and 8 bases lay outside the gene matches. Germline V gives CDR1 MNHEY, CDR2 SMNVEV (reference sequence). The CDR3 bases are TGTGCCAGCAGTTTACGGGGGAGGGCCGGTGAGCAGTACTTC. Translation gives CASSLRGRAGEQYF.

V and J are TRBV3-1 and TRBJ2-2; 8 nucleotides agree with TRBD1. V was pared by 6 bases and J by 4 bases, with 4 bases of the junction left unmatched. The germline gives CDR1 LGHDT, CDR2 YNNKEL (reference sequence). The CDR3 runs to 14 residues. This CDR3 reads CASRTGVSTGELFF. CDR3 nucleotides: TGTGCCAGCAGGACAGGGGTTAGCACCGGGGAGCTGTTTTTT.

At least ten counts were recorded for this clonotype. CDR3 coding DNA: TGTGCCAGCAGTTCTTTTGGGATACAGGGGTATCAGCCCCAGCATTTT. It yields the protein CASSSFGIQGYQPQHF. The chain is built from TRBV28 and TRBJ1-5, with 7 bases identical to TRBD1. V was clipped by 4 bases and J by 5 bases; unmatched bases: 11. CDR3 length: 16 amino acids. Germline assignment: CDR1 MDHEN and CDR2 SYDVKM.